This T cell receptor (beta chain) is drawn from a study of OX40 agonist ivuxolimab in advanced cancers. Generated by immunoSEQ multiplex PCR, the TCRdb table keeps only in-frame clones and is missing some. The data show 36,000 or so clones, 70% to 80% seen once. Trimming removed 7 bases at V and 4 bases at J, with 6 bases between. Germline CDR1 reads SGHNT; CDR2 reads YYREEE (reference sequence). This CDR3 has 11 residues. A few counts support this clone. This specimen includes other DNA sequences encoding the same CDR3. The source is an adult with an advanced solid tumor such as melanoma, head and neck, liver or kidney cancer. Material: CD4+ or CD8+ T cells sorted from blood, obtained in a trial of the OX40 agonist ivuxolimab. This sequence joins TRBV5-4 and TRBJ2-1; perhaps TRBD1 as D (5 bases). The CDR3 coding sequence is TGTGCCAGCGGGGCTTACAATGAGCAGTTCTTC. This sequence encodes CASGAYNEQFF.